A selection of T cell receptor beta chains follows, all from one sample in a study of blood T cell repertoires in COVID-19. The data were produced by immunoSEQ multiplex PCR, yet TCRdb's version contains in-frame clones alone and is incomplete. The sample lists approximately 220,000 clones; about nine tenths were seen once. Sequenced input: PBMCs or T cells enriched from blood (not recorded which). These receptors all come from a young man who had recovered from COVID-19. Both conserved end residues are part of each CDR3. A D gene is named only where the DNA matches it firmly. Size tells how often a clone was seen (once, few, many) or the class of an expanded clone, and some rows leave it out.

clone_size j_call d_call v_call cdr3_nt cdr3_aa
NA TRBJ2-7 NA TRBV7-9 TGTGCCAGCAGCTCTCGACAGGCGATATACGAGCAGTACTTC CASSSRQAIYEQYF
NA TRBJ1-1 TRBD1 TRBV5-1 TGCGCCAGCAGCCAAGACAGGGCGATGAACACTGAAGCTTTCTTT CASSQDRAMNTEAFF
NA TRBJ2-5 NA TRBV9 TGTGCCAGCAGCGTAGGGGCCCCTTGGCAAGAGACCCAGTACTTC CASSVGAPWQETQYF
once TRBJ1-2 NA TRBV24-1 TGTGCCACCAGTGACCGGTCGACTGAGGGCGTCCATGGCTACACCTTC CATSDRSTEGVHGYTF
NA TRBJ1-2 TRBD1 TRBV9 TGTGCCAGCAGCCCCCGGGACAGCAACTATGGCTACACCTTC CASSPRDSNYGYTF
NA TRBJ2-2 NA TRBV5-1 TGCGCCAGCAGCTTGATCGCAGACGGGGAGCTGTTTTTT CASSLIADGELFF
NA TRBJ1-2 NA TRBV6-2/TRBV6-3 TGTGCCAGCAGTTACTCCATGACAGGCGATGGCTACACCTTC CASSYSMTGDGYTF
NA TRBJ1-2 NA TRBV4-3 TGCGCCAGCAGCCAAGATCAAGTAGACTATGGCTACACCTTC CASSQDQVDYGYTF
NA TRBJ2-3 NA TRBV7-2 TGTGCCAGCAGCAAAAGGGGGATGAGCACAGATACGCAGTATTTT CASSKRGMSTDTQYF
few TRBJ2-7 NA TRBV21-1 TGTGCCAGCAGCAAAGACAGCTACGAGCAGTACTTC CASSKDSYEQYF
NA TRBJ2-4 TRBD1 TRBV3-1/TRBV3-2 TGTGCCAGCAGTCCTGGACAGGGCGGTTCCAAAAACATTCAGTACTTC CASSPGQGGSKNIQYF
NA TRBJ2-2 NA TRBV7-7 TGTGCTAGCAGCTTAGTTCAGTCAACGAACACCGGGGAGCTGTTTTTT CASSLVQSTNTGELFF
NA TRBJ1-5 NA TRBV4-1 TGCGCCAGCAGCCAACTTGGCGGGGGCGAAAATCAGCCCCAGCATTTT CASSQLGGGENQPQHF
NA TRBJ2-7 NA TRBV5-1 TGCGCCAGCAACTTTCAGGGCGGAGTACACTACGAGCAGTACTTC CASNFQGGVHYEQYF
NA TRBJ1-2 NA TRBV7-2 TGTGCCAGCAGCACCCGGACTGTACCTGGCTACACCTTC CASSTRTVPGYTF
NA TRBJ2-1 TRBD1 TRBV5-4 TGTGCCAGCAGCCGAGGACAGGCTAGCAATGAGCAGTTCTTC CASSRGQASNEQFF
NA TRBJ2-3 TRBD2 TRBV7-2 TGTGCCAGCAGCTCGGACGGGAGGGCGGCAGATACGCAGTATTTT CASSSDGRAADTQYF
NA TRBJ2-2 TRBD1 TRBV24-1 TGTGCCACCAGTGAGGGGACAGGGGCGAACACCGGGGAGCTGTTTTTT CATSEGTGANTGELFF
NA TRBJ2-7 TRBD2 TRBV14 TGTGCCAGCAGCGACCATTATCAAATCACTAGCGGGTGGGGCTACGAGCAGTACTTC CASSDHYQITSGWGYEQYF
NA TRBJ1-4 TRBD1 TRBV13 TGTGCCAGCAGCCCCCACACCCGCGCAGGGGGTTCGGATGAAAAACTGTTTTTT CASSPHTRAGGSDEKLFF
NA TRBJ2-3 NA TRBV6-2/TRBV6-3 TGTGCCAGCAGCTTGACAGGAGATACGCAGTATTTT CASSLTGDTQYF
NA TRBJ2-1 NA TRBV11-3 TGTGCCAGCAGCTTAGGGTTCGGTTACAATGAGCAGTTCTTC CASSLGFGYNEQFF
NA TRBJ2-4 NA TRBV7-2 TGTGCCAGCAGCCCCAAGACCACAGAGTCCAAAAACATTCAGTACTTC CASSPKTTESKNIQYF
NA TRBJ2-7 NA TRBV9 TGTGCCAGCAGCGTAGATCCCAGATACGAGCAGTACTTC CASSVDPRYEQYF
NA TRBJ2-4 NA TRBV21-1 TGTGCCAGCAGCCGACGGGGGGCGGGGGCCAAAAACATTCAGTACTTC CASSRRGAGAKNIQYF
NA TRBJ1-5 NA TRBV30 TGTGCCTGGAGTCAAGGGGTCACGGTCGGTCAGCCCCAGCATTTT CAWSQGVTVGQPQHF
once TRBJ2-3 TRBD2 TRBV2 TGTGCCAGCAGTGCTGGCGGGGGACATACGCAGTATTTT CASSAGGGHTQYF
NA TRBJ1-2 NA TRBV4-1 TGCGCCAGCAGCCAAGTGGGCAGGCGAACTAACTATGGCTACACCTTC CASSQVGRRTNYGYTF
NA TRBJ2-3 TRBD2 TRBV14 TGTGCCAGCAGCCATCGTAGCGGGAAAGGTGGCACAGATACGCAGTATTTT CASSHRSGKGGTDTQYF
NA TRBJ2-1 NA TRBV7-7 TGTGCTAGCAGCTTAGAGAACATCGGGGAGCAGTTCTTC CASSLENIGEQFF
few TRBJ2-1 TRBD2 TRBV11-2 TGTGCCAGCAGCTTTCTAGCGGGATACTCCTACAATGAGCAGTTCTTC CASSFLAGYSYNEQFF
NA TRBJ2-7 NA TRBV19 TGTGCCAGTAGTATTGGCAGGGGATACGAGCAGTACTTC CASSIGRGYEQYF
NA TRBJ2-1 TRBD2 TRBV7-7 TGTGCTAGCAGCATACTAGCGGGAGGAATAAATGAGCAGTTCTTC CASSILAGGINEQFF
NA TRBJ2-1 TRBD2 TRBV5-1 TGCGCCAGCAGCAGCGGGAGTGGCTTGTACAATGAGCAGTTCTTC CASSSGSGLYNEQFF
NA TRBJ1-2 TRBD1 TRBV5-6 TGTGCCAGCAGCTTGCTGGACAGGGAAGGCTACACCTTC CASSLLDREGYTF
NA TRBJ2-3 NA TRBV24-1 TGTGCCACCAGTACGGGAAAGAGCACAGATACGCAGTATTTT CATSTGKSTDTQYF
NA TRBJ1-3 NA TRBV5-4 TGTGCCAGCAGCTTAGGGGCGAGCTCTGGAAACACCATATATTTT CASSLGASSGNTIYF
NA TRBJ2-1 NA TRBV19 TGTGCCAGTAGACCTCCGGGGGACAATGAGCAGTTCTTC CASRPPGDNEQFF
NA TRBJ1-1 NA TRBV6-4 TGTGCCAGCAGTATGACAGAGCACACTGAAGCTTTCTTT CASSMTEHTEAFF
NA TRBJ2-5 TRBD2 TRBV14 TGTGCCAGCAGCCTTCAAGCGGGATTCCAAGAGACCCAGTACTTC CASSLQAGFQETQYF
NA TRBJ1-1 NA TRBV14 TGTGCCAGCAGCCCAGAGACAGTCGGAGATACTGAAGCTTTCTTT CASSPETVGDTEAFF
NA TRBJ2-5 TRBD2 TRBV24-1 TGTGCCACCAGTGATTTCAGGGAGGGCGAGACCCAGTACTTC CATSDFREGETQYF
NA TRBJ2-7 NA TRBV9 TGTGCCAGCAGCGTAGTAGGAAGGGAGGCTCTCTACGAGCAGTACTTC CASSVVGREALYEQYF
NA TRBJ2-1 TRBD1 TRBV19 TGTGCCAGTAGTACCGGGACAGGGACCCAAAATGAGCAGTTCTTC CASSTGTGTQNEQFF
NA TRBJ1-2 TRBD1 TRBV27 TGTGCCAGCAGTTTATTAAACAGGGGGTTCGGTGGCTACACCTTC CASSLLNRGFGGYTF
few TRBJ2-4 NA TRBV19 TGTGCCAGTACTCCGAAGGCAGGGTCCGCCTGGCCAAACATTCAGTACTTC CASTPKAGSAWPNIQYF
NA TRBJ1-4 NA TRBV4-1 TGCGCCAGCAGCCACCCGGGTCGGGGACTCCAAAATGAAAAACTGTTTTTT CASSHPGRGLQNEKLFF
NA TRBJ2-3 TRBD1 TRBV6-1 TGTGCCAGCAGTGACGGGACAGGGACCTCAGATACGCAGTATTTT CASSDGTGTSDTQYF
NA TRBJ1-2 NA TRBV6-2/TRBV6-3 TGTGCCAGCAGTTACTCTACACCCTACACGGGGAACTATGGCTACACCTTC CASSYSTPYTGNYGYTF
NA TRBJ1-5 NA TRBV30 TGTGCCTGGAAACCTCGGGGGGGGCTTAATAATCAGCCCCAGCATTTT CAWKPRGGLNNQPQHF
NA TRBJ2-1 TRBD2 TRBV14 TGTGCCAGCAGCCACCCGGGACTAGCGGATTACAATGAGCAGTTCTTC CASSHPGLADYNEQFF
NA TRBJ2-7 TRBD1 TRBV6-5 TGTGCCAGCAGTTACGGCGGGACAGGGGCCTACGAGCAGTACTTC CASSYGGTGAYEQYF
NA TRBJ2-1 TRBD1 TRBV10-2 TGCGCCAGCAGTGCATACCGGGACAGTGAGCAGTTCTTC CASSAYRDSEQFF
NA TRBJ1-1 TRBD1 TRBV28 TGTGCCAGCAGTCCGCCGACAGGGATCACTGAAGCTTTCTTT CASSPPTGITEAFF
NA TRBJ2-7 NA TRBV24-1 TGTGCCACCAGTAACAGGGACTCCTACGAGCAGTACTTC CATSNRDSYEQYF
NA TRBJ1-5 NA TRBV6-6 TGTGCCAGCAGAAAAGGGGTTAGCAATCAGCCCCAGCATTTT CASRKGVSNQPQHF
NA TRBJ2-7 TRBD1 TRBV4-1 TGCGCCAGCAGCCAAGGACAGGGGGACTACGAGCAGTACTTC CASSQGQGDYEQYF
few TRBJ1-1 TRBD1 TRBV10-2 TGCGCCAGCAGTGAGTGGGACAGGGCGAACACTGAAGCTTTCTTT CASSEWDRANTEAFF
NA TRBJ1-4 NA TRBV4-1 TGCGCCAGCAGCCAGCGGCCTCATGAAACTAATGAAAAACTGTTTTTT CASSQRPHETNEKLFF